These T cell receptor beta chains were read from a single sample in a study of shared clonotypes between healthy human individuals. TCRdb keeps only in-frame clones here, not all; method: immunoSEQ multiplex PCR. Of over 2,000,000 clones in the sample, roughly 95% were seen once. The sequenced sample was naive CD8+ T cells from PBMCs. All receptors derive from a man in his late teens or twenties in good health. Some clones in this sample may be carry-over from other donors' samples. CDR3s include the opening cysteine and the closing phenylalanine or tryptophan. The order of the fields is J gene, V gene, D gene, CDR3 length, clone size, CDR3 DNA, CDR3 protein. A D gene is named only where the DNA matches it firmly. Some rows have no size entry. The others give once, few or many, or a class for an expanded clone.

>TRBJ2-2|TRBV4-2|TRBD2|16|.
TGTGCCAGCAGCCAATGGCTAGCGGACTCCACCGGGGAGCTGTTTTTT
CASSQWLADSTGELFF
>TRBJ2-7|TRBV28|.|15|.
TGTGCCAGCAGTCCATCGGACAATCCTCACTACGAGCAGTACTTC
CASSPSDNPHYEQYF
>TRBJ2-1|TRBV7-6|.|14|.
TGTGCCAGCAGCTTAGGCGGAGACTACAATGAGCAGTTCTTC
CASSLGGDYNEQFF
>TRBJ1-1|TRBV6-1|.|10|.
TGTGCTCTAGGGAACACTGAAGCTTTCTTT
CALGNTEAFF
>TRBJ2-7|TRBV7-9|TRBD1|14|.
TGTGCCAGCACCGCCGGGACAGGAGTTTACGAGCAGTACTTC
CASTAGTGVYEQYF
>TRBJ2-1|TRBV9|TRBD2|17|.
TGTGCCAGCAGCGAAGCCCTAGGACTAGCGAGATACAATGAGCAGTTCTTC
CASSEALGLARYNEQFF
>TRBJ2-5|TRBV10-3|.|11|.
TGTGCCATCAGAGACCAAGAGACCCAGTACTTC
CAIRDQETQYF
>TRBJ2-5|TRBV29-1|.|13|.
TGCAGCGTTAGTACAGGGAGGGGAGAGACCCAGTACTTC
CSVSTGRGETQYF
>TRBJ2-2|TRBV7-8|.|13|.
TGTGCCAGCTCCCAAGGTTGGACCGGGGAGCTGTTTTTT
CASSQGWTGELFF
>TRBJ2-5|TRBV27|.|15|.
TGTGCCAGCAGTACCGTTGACAGAGAACAAGAGACCCAGTACTTC
CASSTVDREQETQYF
>TRBJ2-1|TRBV7-2|.|16|.
TGTGCCAGCAGCGGGTGGGGGGAAACCTCCTACAATGAGCAGTTCTTC
CASSGWGETSYNEQFF
>TRBJ2-1|TRBV28|TRBD2|14|.
TGTGCCAGCAGTTTATATGGGGGGGTCAATGAGCAGTTCTTC
CASSLYGGVNEQFF
>TRBJ1-1|TRBV5-5|.|11|.
TGTGCCAGCAGCTCCCTTGGGGAAGCTTTCTTT
CASSSLGEAFF
>TRBJ2-3|TRBV7-8|TRBD2|18|.
TGTGCCAGCAGCTTAGAACTAGGGACTAGCGGGAGGGCCGATACGCAGTATTTT
CASSLELGTSGRADTQYF
>TRBJ2-7|TRBV5-6|.|13|.
TGTGCCAGCAGGGACACCCTCTCCTACGAGCAGTACTTC
CASRDTLSYEQYF
>TRBJ2-3|TRBV28|TRBD2|16|once
TGTGCCAGCGCACCCCTTGGACTAGCCCGGACAGATACGCAGTATTTT
CASAPLGLARTDTQYF
>TRBJ2-7|TRBV27|.|11|.
TGTGTCGTGGGGTCTTCCTACGAGCAGTACTTC
CVVGSSYEQYF
>TRBJ2-7|TRBV21-1|.|16|.
TGTGCCAGCAGCAGGAGGGGACTAGCCAATTCCTACGAGCAGTACTTC
CASSRRGLANSYEQYF
>TRBJ2-5|TRBV10-1|.|13|.
TGCGCCAGCAGTGAATGGGGAAGAGAGACCCAGTACTTC
CASSEWGRETQYF
>TRBJ2-5|TRBV29-1|TRBD1|15|.
TGCAGCGTTGGTTCTGGGGACAGCGTCCAAGAGACCCAGTACTTC
CSVGSGDSVQETQYF
>TRBJ2-3|TRBV28|TRBD2|15|.
TGTGCCAGCAGTTTAGCCCGGGGGGGGCAAGATACGCAGTATTTT
CASSLARGGQDTQYF
>TRBJ1-3|TRBV7-9|.|17|.
TGTGCCAGCAGCTATGCCCCCCGACTGAACTCTGGAAACACCATATATTTT
CASSYAPRLNSGNTIYF
>TRBJ2-7|TRBV16|.|15|.
TGTGCCAGCAGCAATACCGGGACACCTGGCTACGAGCAGTACTTC
CASSNTGTPGYEQYF
>TRBJ1-1|TRBV5-1|.|15|.
TGCGCCAGCAGCCTAAGACCAGGAAAGAACACTGAAGCTTTCTTT
CASSLRPGKNTEAFF
>TRBJ2-1|TRBV19|TRBD2|14|once
TGTGCCAGTAGTATCAGCGGGACCTACAATGAGCAGTTCTTC
CASSISGTYNEQFF
>TRBJ1-2|TRBV7-2|.|13|.
TGTGCCAGCAGCTTGTCTCAGAACTATGGCTACACCTTC
CASSLSQNYGYTF
>TRBJ1-1|TRBV19|.|13|once
TGTGCCAGTAATATTGGGGGGAACACTGAAGCTTTCTTT
CASNIGGNTEAFF
>TRBJ2-7|TRBV5-4|.|16|.
TGTGCCAGCAGCGCGGGGTTTGCCCCTAATTTATACGAGCAGTACTTC
CASSAGFAPNLYEQYF
>TRBJ1-3|TRBV9|.|16|once
TGTGCCAGCAGCGTTGGGATACTCGCGGATGGAAACACCATATATTTT
CASSVGILADGNTIYF
>TRBJ1-3|TRBV15|.|15|.
TGTGCCACCAGCAGAGCCCCCTTCATGCCCAACACCATATATTTT
CATSRAPFMPNTIYF
>TRBJ1-2|TRBV6-1|.|10|.
TGTGCCAGCAACGGGGATGGCTACACCTTC
CASNGDGYTF
>TRBJ2-6|TRBV5-1|.|15|.
TGCGCCAGCAGCCAGCTACCCTCTGGGGCCAACGTCCTGACTTTC
CASSQLPSGANVLTF